The sequence of this T cell receptor (beta chain) was determined in a study of regulatory T cells in long-lasting Graves disease. The authors built TCR beta libraries using iRepertoire HTBI primers and Arm-PCR of CDR3 regions. TCRdb re-analysed the multiplex PCR reads in MiXCR, keeping a single row per CDR3 protein. Of a few hundred thousand distinct CDR3 sequences in the sample, approximately 22% were seen once. Of note for this clonotype: What it recognizes is unknown.

From germline, CDR1 is LNHDA and CDR2 SQIVND (reference sequence). The length of the CDR3 is 14 residues. The V end lost 8 bases, the J end lost 2 bases, and 15 bases lay between the germline ends. Regarding time point: persistent/refractory GD, antithyroid drugs over 5 years with positive TRAb. Extracted RNA from PBMCs served as the source of the TCR library. The collection involved drawing roughly 10 milliliters of peripheral blood into EDTA tubes. Study-level results: Among the persistent patients, 2,500 to 3,000 public clonotypes were shared, more than the roughly 970 shared among new patients.

The gene calls are TRBV19 and TRBJ1-2, with D possibly TRBD1 on 5 matching bases. Sample: peripheral blood mononuclear cells (PBMCs), taken when the disease was refractory, from a patient treated with antithyroid drugs. This clonotype was sampled from a female donor with Graves disease. The CDR3 region has the DNA TGTGCCAGTTCTCCGGGACCCAAAAACTATGGCTACACCTTC. Protein: CASSPGPKNYGYTF.